This is a list of T cell receptor beta chains from one sample in a study of a mutant IDH1 vaccine in newly diagnosed glioma. The table came from immunoSEQ multiplex PCR; TCRdb's copy has only in-frame clones and leaves some out. The table shows about 54,000 clones, with 65% to 85% occurring only once. Here the sequenced sample was PBMCs, taken from a glioma patient treated with radiotherapy, temozolomide or both. Receptors originate from a man aged 18 to 30 with glioma. CDR3s include the opening cysteine and the closing phenylalanine or tryptophan. D genes are given only for firm matches. Rows give clone size only sometimes, using once, few, many, or a class for an expanded clone.

abundance,j_gene,v_gene,d_gene,CDR3aa,CDR3nt
.,TRBJ1-1,TRBV5-1,.,CASSLAVWTEAFF,TGCGCCAGCAGCTTGGCAGTTTGGACTGAAGCTTTCTTT
few,TRBJ1-1,TRBV2,.,CASRPIGENTEAFF,TGTGCCAGCAGACCGATAGGGGAGAACACTGAAGCTTTCTTT
.,TRBJ1-2,TRBV19,.,CASSNTGTYGYTF,TGTGCCAGTAGTAACACAGGGACCTATGGCTACACCTTC
.,TRBJ2-7,TRBV6-5,.,CASSYSTSGYEQYF,TGTGCCAGCAGTTACTCGACCTCGGGCTACGAGCAGTACTTC
.,TRBJ1-1,TRBV2,.,CASRGNSLVNTEAFF,TGTGCCAGCAGGGGGAACTCCCTGGTGAACACTGAAGCTTTCTTT
.,TRBJ1-4,TRBV11-2,.,CASSLKQGNRATTNEKLFF,TGTGCCAGCAGCTTAAAGCAGGGAAACAGGGCTACAACTAATGAAAAACTGTTTTTT
.,TRBJ1-2,TRBV5-5,.,CASSLAPAWGYTF,TGTGCCAGCAGCTTGGCCCCAGCTTGGGGCTACACCTTC
.,TRBJ1-1,TRBV5-1,TRBD1,CASSNGQGVPMNTEAFF,TGCGCCAGCAGCAATGGACAGGGTGTTCCCATGAACACTGAAGCTTTCTTT
.,TRBJ1-1,TRBV4-3,.,CASRGPPNTEAFF,TGCGCCAGCAGGGGACCCCCCAACACTGAAGCTTTCTTT
.,TRBJ2-2,TRBV18,.,CASSPLGWRTGELFF,TGTGCCAGCTCACCTTTGGGATGGCGCACCGGGGAGCTGTTTTTT
once,TRBJ1-5,TRBV2,.,CASRPDPDERAQHF,TGTGCCAGCAGACCTGACCCGGACGAGCGGGCCCAGCATTTT
.,TRBJ1-5,TRBV9,TRBD1,CASSPGTGGSQPQHF,TGTGCCAGCAGCCCCGGGACAGGGGGATCCCAGCCCCAGCATTTT
.,TRBJ1-2,TRBV19,.,CASTAGYGYTF,TGTGCCAGTACGGCAGGCTATGGCTACACCTTC
.,TRBJ2-7,TRBV14,.,CASSYGQRISVEQYF,TGTGCCAGCAGCTATGGACAGAGGATAAGCGTCGAGCAGTACTTC
once,TRBJ1-1,TRBV29-1,.,CSVEGGNTEAFF,TGCAGCGTTGAGGGTGGAAACACTGAAGCTTTCTTT
.,TRBJ1-6,TRBV7-2,.,CASSSEGYSPLHF,TGTGCCAGCAGCTCCGAAGGTTATTCACCCCTCCACTTT
.,TRBJ2-5,TRBV7-2,.,CASSLAGLQETQYF,TGTGCCAGCAGCTTAGCGGGCCTGCAAGAGACCCAGTACTTC
.,TRBJ2-7,TRBV29-1,TRBD1,CSAGGQGAYEQYF,TGCAGCGCCGGAGGCCAGGGGGCCTACGAGCAGTACTTC
.,TRBJ1-1,TRBV13,TRBD1,CASSLAGGIDEAFF,TGTGCCAGCAGCTTAGCAGGGGGCATAGATGAAGCTTTCTTT
.,TRBJ2-7,TRBV18,TRBD2,CASQNSGGTYEQYF,TGTGCCAGCCAAAATAGCGGGGGAACCTACGAGCAGTACTTC
.,TRBJ1-3,TRBV2,.,CASRGLGNTIYF,TGTGCCAGCAGGGGCCTGGGAAACACCATATATTTT
few,TRBJ1-2,TRBV18,.,CASSPRGGLAGYTF,TGTGCCAGCTCACCACGGGGGGGCCTGGCTGGCTACACCTTC
.,TRBJ1-4,TRBV5-4,TRBD1,CASSSGQINEKLFF,TGTGCCAGCAGCTCGGGACAGATCAATGAAAAACTGTTTTTT
.,TRBJ1-2,TRBV10-3,.,CAISELSGDGYTF,TGTGCCATCAGTGAGTTGTCAGGGGATGGCTACACCTTC
.,TRBJ2-1,TRBV9,.,CASNGGVAYNEQFF,TGTGCCAGCAATGGGGGTGTAGCGTACAATGAGCAGTTCTTC
.,TRBJ2-7,TRBV11-3,.,CASSLPGARNEQYF,TGTGCCAGCAGCTTACCGGGGGCAAGGAACGAGCAGTACTTC
.,TRBJ2-1,TRBV6-5,.,CASSRTDGRREQFF,TGTGCCAGCAGTCGGACTGACGGGCGTAGGGAGCAGTTCTTC
.,TRBJ1-4,TRBV21-1,.,CASSKAPPTPGRGATNEKLFF,TGTGCCAGCAGCAAAGCACCCCCGACTCCCGGTCGTGGAGCAACTAATGAAAAACTGTTTTTT
.,TRBJ2-7,TRBV9,.,CASSRDSPGEQYF,TGTGCCAGCAGCCGGGACTCCCCCGGCGAGCAGTACTTC
.,TRBJ1-1,TRBV4-3,.,CASSQGPTGSTEAFF,TGCGCCAGCAGCCAAGGCCCAACAGGGAGCACTGAAGCTTTCTTT
few,TRBJ1-1,TRBV30,.,CAWGQGLVRNTEAFF,TGTGCCTGGGGTCAGGGCTTAGTACGGAACACTGAAGCTTTCTTT
.,TRBJ1-1,TRBV4-3,.,CASSQDGRGVTEAFF,TGCGCCAGCAGCCAAGATGGGAGGGGGGTCACTGAAGCTTTCTTT
.,TRBJ2-1,TRBV19,TRBD1,CASSDRVGNNEQFF,TGTGCCAGTAGTGACAGGGTGGGTAACAATGAGCAGTTCTTC
.,TRBJ1-2,TRBV5-4,TRBD1,CASSQGQIYGYTF,TGTGCCAGCAGCCAGGGACAGATCTATGGCTACACCTTC
.,TRBJ2-7,TRBV19,TRBD1,CASSRTGEQYF,TGTGCCAGTTCCCGGACAGGGGAGCAGTACTTC
.,TRBJ1-6,TRBV2,.,CASSGGLNNSPLHF,TGTGCCAGCAGTGGAGGTCTGAATAATTCACCCCTCCACTTT
few,TRBJ1-1,TRBV5-1,.,CASREATAEAFF,TGCGCATCCAGGGAGGCAACAGCGGAAGCTTTCTTT
.,TRBJ2-5,TRBV30,TRBD1,CAWSPGQGLETQYF,TGTGCCTGGTCACCGGGACAGGGGTTGGAGACCCAGTACTTC
.,TRBJ1-3,TRBV7-2,.,CASSPTYRVSASGNTIYF,TGTGCCAGCAGCCCGACCTACAGGGTTTCTGCGTCCGGAAACACCATATATTTT
.,TRBJ1-5,TRBV27,.,CASGRGLNQPQHF,TGTGCCAGCGGCAGGGGTCTCAATCAGCCCCAGCATTTT
few,TRBJ1-5,TRBV4-2,.,CASSQEREFSNQPQHF,TGTGCCAGCAGCCAAGAACGGGAATTTAGCAATCAGCCCCAGCATTTT